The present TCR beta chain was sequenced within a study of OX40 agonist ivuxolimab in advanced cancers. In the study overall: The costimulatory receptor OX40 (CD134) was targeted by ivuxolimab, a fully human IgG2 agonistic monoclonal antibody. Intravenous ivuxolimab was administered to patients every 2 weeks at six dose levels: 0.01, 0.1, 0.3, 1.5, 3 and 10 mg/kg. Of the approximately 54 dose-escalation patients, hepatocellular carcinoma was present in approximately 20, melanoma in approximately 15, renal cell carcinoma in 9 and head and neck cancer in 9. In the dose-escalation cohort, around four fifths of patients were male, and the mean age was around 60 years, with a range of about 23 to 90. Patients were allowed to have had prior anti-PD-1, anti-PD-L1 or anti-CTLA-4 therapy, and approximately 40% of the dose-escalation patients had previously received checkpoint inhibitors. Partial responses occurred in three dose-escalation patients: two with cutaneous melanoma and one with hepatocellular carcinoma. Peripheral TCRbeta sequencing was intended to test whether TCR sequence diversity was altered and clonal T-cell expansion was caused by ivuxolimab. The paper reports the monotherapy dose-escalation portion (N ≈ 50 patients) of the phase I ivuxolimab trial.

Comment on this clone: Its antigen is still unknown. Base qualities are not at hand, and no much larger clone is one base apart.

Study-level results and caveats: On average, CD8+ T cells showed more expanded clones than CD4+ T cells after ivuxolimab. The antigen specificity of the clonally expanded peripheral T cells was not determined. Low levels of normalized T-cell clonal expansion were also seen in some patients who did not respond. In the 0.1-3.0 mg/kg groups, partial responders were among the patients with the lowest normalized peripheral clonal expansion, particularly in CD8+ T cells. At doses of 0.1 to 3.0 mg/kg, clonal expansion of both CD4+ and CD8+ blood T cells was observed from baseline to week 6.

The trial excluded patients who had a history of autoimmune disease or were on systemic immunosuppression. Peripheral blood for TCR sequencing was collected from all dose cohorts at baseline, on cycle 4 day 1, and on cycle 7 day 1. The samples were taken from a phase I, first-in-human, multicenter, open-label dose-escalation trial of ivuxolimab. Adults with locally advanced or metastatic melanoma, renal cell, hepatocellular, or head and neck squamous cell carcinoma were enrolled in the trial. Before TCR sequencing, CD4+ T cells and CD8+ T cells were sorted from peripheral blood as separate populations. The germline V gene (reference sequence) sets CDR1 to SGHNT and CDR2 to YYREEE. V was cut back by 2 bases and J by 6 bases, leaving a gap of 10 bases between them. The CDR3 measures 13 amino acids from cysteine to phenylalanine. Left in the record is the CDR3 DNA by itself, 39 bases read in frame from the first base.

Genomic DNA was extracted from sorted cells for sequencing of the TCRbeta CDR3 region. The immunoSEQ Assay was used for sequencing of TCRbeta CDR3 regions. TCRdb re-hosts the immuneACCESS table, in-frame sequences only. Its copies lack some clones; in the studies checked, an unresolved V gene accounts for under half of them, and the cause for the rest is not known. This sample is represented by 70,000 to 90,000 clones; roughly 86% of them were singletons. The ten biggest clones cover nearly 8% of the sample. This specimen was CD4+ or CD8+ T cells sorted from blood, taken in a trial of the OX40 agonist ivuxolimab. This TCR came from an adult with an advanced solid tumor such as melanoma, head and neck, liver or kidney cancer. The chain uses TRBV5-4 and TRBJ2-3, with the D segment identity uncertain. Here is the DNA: TGTGCCAGCAGCTTTCCTCCGTCGGATACGCAGTATTTT. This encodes CASSFPPSDTQYF. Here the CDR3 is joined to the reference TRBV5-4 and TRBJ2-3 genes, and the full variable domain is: ETGVTQSPTHLIKTRGQQVTLRCSSQSGHNTVSWYQQALGQGPQFIFQYYREEENGRGNFPPRFSGLQFPNYSSELNVNALELDDSALYLCASSFPPSDTQYFGPGTRLTVL.